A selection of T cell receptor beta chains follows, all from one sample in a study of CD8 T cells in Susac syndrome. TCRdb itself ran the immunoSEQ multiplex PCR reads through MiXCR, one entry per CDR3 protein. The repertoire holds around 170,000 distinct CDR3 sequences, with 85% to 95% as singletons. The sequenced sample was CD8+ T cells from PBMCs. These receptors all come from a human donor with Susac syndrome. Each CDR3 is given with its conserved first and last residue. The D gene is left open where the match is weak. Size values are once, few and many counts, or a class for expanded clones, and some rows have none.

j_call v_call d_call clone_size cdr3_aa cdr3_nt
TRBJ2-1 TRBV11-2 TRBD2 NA CASSLVTSPFNEQFF TGTGCCAGCAGCTTAGTGACTAGCCCCTTCAATGAGCAGTTCTTC
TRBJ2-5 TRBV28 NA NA CASSDVQTQYF TGTGCCAGCAGTGATGTCCAGACCCAGTACTTC
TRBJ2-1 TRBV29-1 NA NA CSVEGGSSYNEQFF TGCAGCGTTGAAGGAGGGAGCTCCTACAATGAGCAGTTCTTC
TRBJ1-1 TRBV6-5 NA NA CASNGGGSEAFF TGTGCCAGCAATGGAGGAGGTTCTGAAGCTTTCTTT
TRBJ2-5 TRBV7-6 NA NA CASSPTGYGETQYF TGTGCCAGCAGCCCCACAGGATATGGGGAGACCCAGTACTTC
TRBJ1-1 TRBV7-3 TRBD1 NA CASSFNSGTEAFF TGTGCCAGCAGCTTTAATTCCGGGACAGAGGCTTTCTTT
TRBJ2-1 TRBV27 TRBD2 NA CASSPEAGGLGNEQFF TGTGCCAGCAGCCCAGAAGCGGGAGGGCTCGGCAATGAGCAGTTCTTC
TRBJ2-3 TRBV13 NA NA CASSLQLESRTDTQYF TGTGCCAGCAGCTTACAACTGGAGTCGAGGACAGATACGCAGTATTTT
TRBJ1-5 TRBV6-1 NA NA CASSGVGRVESNQPQHF TGTGCCAGCAGTGGGGTTGGGAGGGTCGAAAGCAATCAGCCCCAGCATTTT
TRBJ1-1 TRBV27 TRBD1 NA CASSLAGTVTEAFF TGTGCCAGCAGTTTAGCAGGGACAGTCACTGAAGCTTTCTTT
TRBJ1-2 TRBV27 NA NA CASRDGLNYGYTF TGTGCCAGCAGGGACGGGCTAAACTATGGCTACACCTTC
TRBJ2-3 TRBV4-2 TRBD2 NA CASSHPGEASGSMWTDTQYF TGTGCCAGCAGCCACCCGGGTGAGGCTAGCGGGAGTATGTGGACAGATACGCAGTATTTT
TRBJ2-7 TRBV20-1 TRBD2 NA CSASAASGRAYEQYF TGCAGTGCCTCCGCTGCTAGCGGGAGGGCCTACGAGCAGTACTTC
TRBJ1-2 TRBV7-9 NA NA CASSQNPTGWSNGYTF TGTGCCAGCAGTCAGAACCCCACAGGTTGGTCTAATGGCTACACCTTC
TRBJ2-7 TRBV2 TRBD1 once CASYLNRDRGEQYF TGTGCCAGCTACTTAAACCGGGACAGGGGCGAGCAGTACTTC
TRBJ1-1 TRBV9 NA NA CASSPRGGALNTEAFF TGTGCCAGCAGCCCACGAGGGGGGGCCCTGAACACTGAAGCTTTCTTT
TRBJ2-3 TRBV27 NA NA CASSLWGNGGTDTQYF TGTGCCAGCAGTTTATGGGGTAACGGGGGCACAGATACGCAGTATTTT
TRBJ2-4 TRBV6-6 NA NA CASSTGQEDIQYF TGTGCCAGCAGTACTGGGCAGGAGGACATTCAGTACTTC
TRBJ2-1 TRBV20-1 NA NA CSARPRGLQYNEQFF TGCAGTGCTAGACCTAGGGGCCTACAGTACAATGAGCAGTTCTTC
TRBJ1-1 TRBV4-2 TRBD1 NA CASSQDLGQGWTEAFF TGTGCCAGCAGCCAAGATTTGGGACAGGGGTGGACTGAAGCTTTCTTT
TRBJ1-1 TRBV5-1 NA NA CASSRMTAMNTEAFF TGCGCCAGCAGCCGAATGACAGCCATGAACACTGAAGCTTTCTTT
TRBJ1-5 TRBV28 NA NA CASGLWGEQPQHF TGTGCCAGCGGCCTATGGGGGGAACAGCCCCAGCATTTT
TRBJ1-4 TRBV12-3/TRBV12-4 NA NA CASSSPGFGEKLFF TGTGCCAGCAGCTCGCCGGGTTTCGGTGAAAAACTGTTTTTT
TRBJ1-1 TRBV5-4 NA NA CASRTQGDTEAFF TGTGCCAGCAGGACTCAGGGTGACACTGAAGCTTTCTTT
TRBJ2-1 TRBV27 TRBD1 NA CASNSLRDSAYNEQFF TGTGCCAGCAACTCCCTCCGGGACAGTGCCTACAATGAGCAGTTCTTC
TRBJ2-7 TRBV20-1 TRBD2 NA CSASRAGGPGEQYF TGCAGTGCTAGTCGGGCGGGAGGGCCGGGGGAGCAGTACTTC
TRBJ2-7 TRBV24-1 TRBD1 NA CATSDRTVDRGQEQYF TGTGCCACCAGTGACCGCACCGTGGACAGGGGGCAGGAGCAGTACTTC
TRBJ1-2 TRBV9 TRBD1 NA CASSGTGANYGYTF TGTGCCAGCAGCGGAACAGGGGCCAACTATGGCTACACCTTC
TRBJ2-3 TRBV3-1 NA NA CASSQDWPSSDTQYF TGTGCCAGCAGCCAAGATTGGCCTAGCTCCGATACGCAGTATTTT
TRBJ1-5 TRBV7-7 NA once CASSLVGGSDNQPQHF TGTGCTAGCAGCTTAGTTGGAGGGTCGGACAATCAGCCCCAGCATTTT
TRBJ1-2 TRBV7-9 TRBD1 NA CANPFEGQRYGYTF TGTGCCAACCCTTTCGAGGGACAGCGCTATGGCTACACCTTC
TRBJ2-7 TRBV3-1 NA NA CASSQENRDEQYF TGTGCCAGCAGCCAAGAGAACAGGGACGAGCAGTACTTC
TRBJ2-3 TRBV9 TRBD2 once CASSPRTSGGSLGTQYF TGTGCCAGCAGCCCCCGGACTAGCGGGGGCTCATTGGGAACGCAGTATTTT
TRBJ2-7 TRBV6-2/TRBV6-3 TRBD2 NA CASTGGYEQYF TGTGCCAGCACGGGAGGCTACGAGCAGTACTTC
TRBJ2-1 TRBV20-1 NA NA CSAMSWLNEQFF TGCAGTGCCATGTCGTGGTTAAATGAGCAGTTCTTC
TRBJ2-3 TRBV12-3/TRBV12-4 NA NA CASSKGTSPDTQYF TGTGCCAGCAGTAAAGGAACCTCCCCAGATACGCAGTATTTT
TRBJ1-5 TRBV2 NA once CASMTAGNQPQHF TGTGCCAGTATGACAGCCGGCAATCAGCCCCAGCATTTT
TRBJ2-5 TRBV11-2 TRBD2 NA CASSLVYQTSGEETQYF TGTGCCAGCAGCTTAGTTTATCAAACTAGCGGTGAAGAGACCCAGTACTTC
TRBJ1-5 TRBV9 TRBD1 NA CASSVEGRTGGGAGPQHF TGTGCCAGCAGCGTAGAAGGTAGGACAGGCGGAGGTGCAGGGCCCCAGCATTTT
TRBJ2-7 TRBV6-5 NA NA CASSSRVARTYEQYF TGTGCCAGCAGCTCGAGAGTAGCCCGAACCTACGAGCAGTACTTC
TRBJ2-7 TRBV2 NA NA CASLRADEQYF TGTGCCAGCCTCAGGGCGGACGAGCAGTACTTC
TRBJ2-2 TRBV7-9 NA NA CAGGTNTGELFF TGTGCCGGAGGGACGAACACCGGGGAGCTGTTTTTT
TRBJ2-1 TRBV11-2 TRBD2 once CASSLGPAGVQSSEQFF TGTGCCAGCAGCTTAGGCCCAGCGGGAGTGCAGTCCTCGGAGCAGTTCTTC
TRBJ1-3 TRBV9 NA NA CASSVAGGPGNTIYF TGTGCCAGCAGCGTAGCCGGGGGGCCTGGAAACACCATATATTTT
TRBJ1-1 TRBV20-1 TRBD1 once CSAWAERDRVGAFF TGCAGTGCTTGGGCTGAAAGGGACAGGGTAGGAGCTTTCTTT
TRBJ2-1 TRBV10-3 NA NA CAISESLDNEQFF TGTGCCATCAGTGAGTCTCTTGACAATGAGCAGTTCTTC
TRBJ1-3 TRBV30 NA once CAWSRRTSGNTIYF TGTGCCTGGAGTAGAAGGACCTCTGGAAACACCATATATTTT
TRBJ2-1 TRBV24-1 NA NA CATSAEIYNEQFF TGTGCCACCAGTGCCGAGATCTACAATGAGCAGTTCTTC
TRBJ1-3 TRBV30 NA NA CAWSVPGSSGNTIYF TGTGCCTGGAGCGTCCCGGGGTCCTCTGGAAACACCATATATTTT
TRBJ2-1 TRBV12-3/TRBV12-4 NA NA CASSLTSRGYNEQFF TGTGCCAGCAGTTTAACATCACGAGGCTACAATGAGCAGTTCTTC
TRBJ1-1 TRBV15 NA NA CATSSAQNTEAFF TGTGCCACCAGCAGTGCACAGAACACTGAAGCTTTCTTT
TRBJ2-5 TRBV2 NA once CASSEEPGPQETQYF TGTGCCAGCAGTGAAGAACCGGGACCGCAAGAGACCCAGTACTTC
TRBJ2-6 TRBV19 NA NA CATKRTPSGANVLTF TGTGCCACCAAGAGAACCCCCTCTGGGGCCAACGTCCTGACTTTC
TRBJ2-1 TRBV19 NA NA CASNNNNEQFF TGTGCCAGTAATAATAACAATGAGCAGTTCTTC
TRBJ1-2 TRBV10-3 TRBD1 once CAITQQGPDYGYTF TGTGCCATCACCCAACAGGGGCCGGACTATGGCTACACCTTC
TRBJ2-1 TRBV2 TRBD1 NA CASTILGTDHNEQFF TGTGCCAGCACAATATTGGGGACAGATCACAATGAGCAGTTCTTC
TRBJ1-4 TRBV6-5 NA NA CASRPRATNEKLFF TGTGCCAGCAGACCCAGAGCAACTAATGAAAAACTGTTTTTT
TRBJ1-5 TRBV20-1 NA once CSARDRDYQPQHF TGCAGTGCTAGAGATAGAGATTATCAGCCCCAGCATTTT
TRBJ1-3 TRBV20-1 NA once CSAARNFGNTIYF TGCAGTGCGGCACGGAACTTTGGAAACACCATATATTTT
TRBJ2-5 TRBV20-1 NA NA CSASTPEGTQYF TGCAGTGCTAGCACGCCTGAAGGGACCCAGTACTTC